This T cell receptor beta chain was captured in a study of blood T cell repertoires in COVID-19. Whole-study context: Specimens from acute and convalescent COVID-19 originated in the United States, Italy and Spain. The analysed material was cDNA or gDNA that came from T cells, B-cell-depleted T cells, or PBMCs.

In the original analysis: The assay estimated nucleated cells by amplifying reference gene primers. The assay was immunoSEQ multiplex PCR, and TCRdb's table has in-frame clones only and misses some. D and trimming were read from the DNA, whereas the V and J calls and clone size are those reported in that table. This table holds about 150,000 clones, around 83% found once. Germline-derived CDR1 and CDR2 are LNHDA and SQIVND (reference sequence). The CDR3 runs to 15 residues. Deletions cut 5 bases from V and 6 bases from J, with 19 bases between. The sequenced material came from peripheral blood. This TCR came from a woman aged 45-60 years with acute or convalescent COVID-19. The rearrangement links TRBV19 to TRBJ2-5; possible D gene TRBD2, 7 bases. CDR3 sequence: CASSVNAGARKTQYF. The CDR3 DNA follows: TGTGCCAGTAGTGTAAATGCGGGGGCGCGGAAGACCCAGTACTTC.